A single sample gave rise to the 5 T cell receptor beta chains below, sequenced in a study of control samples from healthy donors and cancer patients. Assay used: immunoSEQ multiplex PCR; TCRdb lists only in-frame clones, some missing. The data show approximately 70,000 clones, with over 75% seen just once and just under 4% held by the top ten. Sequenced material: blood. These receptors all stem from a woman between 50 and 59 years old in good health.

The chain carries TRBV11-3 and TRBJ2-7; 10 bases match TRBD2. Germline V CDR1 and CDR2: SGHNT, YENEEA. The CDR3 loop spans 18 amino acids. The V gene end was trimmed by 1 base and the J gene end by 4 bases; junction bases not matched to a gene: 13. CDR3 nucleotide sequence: TGTGCCAGCAGCTTAGGCCTAGCGGGAGTATGCCCTTCGTACGAGCAGTACTTC. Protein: CASSLGLAGVCPSYEQYF. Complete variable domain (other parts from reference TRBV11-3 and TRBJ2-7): EAGVVQSPRYKIIEKKQPVAFWCNPISGHNTLYWYLQNLGQGPELLIRYENEEAVDDSQLPKDRFSAERLKGVDSTLKIQPAELGDSAVYLCASSLGLAGVCPSYEQYFGPGTRLTVT.

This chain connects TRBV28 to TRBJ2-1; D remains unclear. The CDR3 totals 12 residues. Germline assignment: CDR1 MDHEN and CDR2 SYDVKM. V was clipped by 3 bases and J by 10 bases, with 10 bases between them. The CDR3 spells CASSFILKEQFF. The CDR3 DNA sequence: TGTGCCAGCAGTTTTATCTTGAAGGAGCAGTTCTTC.

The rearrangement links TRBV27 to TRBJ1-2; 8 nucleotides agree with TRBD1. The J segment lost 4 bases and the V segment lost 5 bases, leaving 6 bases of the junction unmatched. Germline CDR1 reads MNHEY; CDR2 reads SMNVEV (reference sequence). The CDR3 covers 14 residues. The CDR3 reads CASSRRTGSYGYTF. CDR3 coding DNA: TGTGCCAGCAGTAGAAGGACAGGGAGCTATGGCTACACCTTC.

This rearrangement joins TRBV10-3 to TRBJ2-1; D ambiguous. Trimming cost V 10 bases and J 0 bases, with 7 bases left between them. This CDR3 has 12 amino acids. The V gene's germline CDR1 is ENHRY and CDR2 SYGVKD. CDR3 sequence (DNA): TGTGCCACCCGGGCCTCCTACAATGAGCAGTTCTTC. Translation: CATRASYNEQFF.

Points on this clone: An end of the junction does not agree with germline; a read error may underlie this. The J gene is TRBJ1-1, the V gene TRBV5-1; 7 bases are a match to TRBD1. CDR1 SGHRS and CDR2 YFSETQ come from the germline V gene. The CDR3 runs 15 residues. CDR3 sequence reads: CASSLPGQNPPLGVF. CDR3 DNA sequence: TGCGCCAGCAGCTTACCGGGACAGAATCCTCCCTTGGGGGTCTTT.